This entry lists 16 T cell receptor beta chains sequenced from one sample in a study of regulatory T cells in long-lasting Graves disease listed by TCRdb under 2021. Interpreted using the paper, the time point label stands for: newly diagnosed GD, antithyroid drugs for less than 3 months. RNA was extracted from PBMCs in TRIzol for both TCR sequencing and RNA sequencing. Library creation used multiplex PCR. The sequencer was an Illumina HiSeq 4000. iRepertoire HTBI primers and Arm-PCR amplification of CDR3 regions were used to construct TCR beta libraries. TCRdb's own reprocessing of the public reads used fastp at Q25 and MiXCR and kept productive beta chains. For every CDR3 protein sequence, its rows merge into one entry that carries the most common genes and DNA. The sample profile shows 250,000 to 300,000 distinct CDR3 sequences; around a sixth of them were found once. Approximately 14% of the sample rests with the top ten.

This sample also appeared in a second study, on T cells in Graves' hyperthyroidism and ophthalmopathy.

Material: peripheral blood mononuclear cells (PBMCs), obtained at new diagnosis, from a patient treated with antithyroid drugs. The origin of the receptors is a woman in her twenties or thirties with Graves disease. Donor details come from another sample of the same person, matched by shared clones.

V and J are TRBV19 and TRBJ1-2; maybe TRBD1 (5 bases). Trimming took 6 bases from V and 7 from J, leaving 18 bases between them. This CDR3 has 14 residues. Germline V gene data show CDR1 as LNHDA and CDR2 as SQIVND (reference sequence). In DNA, the CDR3 is TGTGCCAGTAGCGATTTCAATACAGGAGGTGGCTACACCTTC. Residues: CASSDFNTGGGYTF.

This clonotype has ten or more counts. The V gene is TRBV11-2, the J gene TRBJ1-3; 10 nucleotides line up with TRBD1. CDR1 SGHAT and CDR2 FQNNGV come from the germline V gene. With 5 bases clipped from V and 3 bases from J, the junction kept 4 bases outside the gene matches. The CDR3 runs 15 residues. The CDR3 loop reads CASSPGTGVGNTIYF. In nucleotides, the CDR3 is TGTGCCAGCAGCCCCGGGACAGGGGTTGGAAACACCATATATTTT.

This clonotype was seen many times. The chain has TRBV7-2 and TRBJ2-7, with 13 bases that match TRBD2. V lost 5 bases, J lost 2 bases, and 3 bases stayed unmatched. This CDR3 contains 15 residues. Germline assignment: CDR1 SGHTA and CDR2 FQGNSA. CDR3 coding DNA: TGTGCCAGCAGCATTGGGACTAGCGGGGCCTACGAGCAGTACTTC. This sequence encodes CASSIGTSGAYEQYF.

This clonotype was found many times. The genes are TRBV18 and TRBJ1-3, with 7 positions matching TRBD1. In germline, CDR1 is KGHSH, CDR2 LQKENI. The length of the CDR3 is 15 residues. The ends lost 5 bases at V and 0 bases at J; junction bases unmatched: 4. CDR3 sequence reads: CASSSGTVSGNTIYF. CDR3 bases: TGTGCCAGCTCATCCGGGACAGTCTCTGGAAACACCATATATTTT.

In this sample, this clonotype turned up many times. The chain employs TRBV12-5 and TRBJ1-4; maybe TRBD1 (6 bases). The CDR3 has 14 residues. CDR1 is LGHNT, CDR2 FRNRAP, per germline. The V end was cut by 6 bases, the J end by 4 bases, with 12 bases between. The CDR3 reads CASGKGEGNEKLFF. CDR3 bases: TGTGCTAGTGGCAAGGGGGAGGGTAATGAAAAACTGTTTTTT.

This clonotype was detected a few times. This chain uses TRBV12-3 or TRBV12-4 with TRBJ2-7; D is unresolved. Deletions cut 0 bases from V and 3 bases from J, with 12 bases between. The CDR3 spans 15 residues. The CDR3 region is CASSLAPADGYEQYF. The DNA for the CDR3 is TGTGCCAGCAGTTTAGCCCCGGCGGACGGCTACGAGCAGTACTTC.

The chain couples TRBV10-3 to TRBJ2-5; 8 bases are shared with TRBD1. Germline CDR1 and CDR2: ENHRY and SYGVKD. The CDR3 length is 13 residues. J gave up 4 bases and V 6 bases, and 4 bases lay outside the gene matches. The CDR3 DNA reads as TGTGCCATCAGCTTTGACAGGGGAGAGACCCAGTACTTC. This sequence encodes CAISFDRGETQYF.

The J gene is TRBJ2-1, the V gene TRBV24-1; TRBD2 matches 8 bases. V was clipped by 4 bases and J by 6 bases; unmatched bases: 4. The CDR3 runs to 14 residues. Germline V gene sequence: CDR1 KGHDR, CDR2 SFDVKD. DNA for the CDR3: TGTGCCACCAGTGACGGGGGGGGCCGCAATGAGCAGTTCTTC. It encodes CATSDGGGRNEQFF.

There are many counts of this clonotype. The genes are TRBV7-2 and TRBJ2-2; D call uncertain. The CDR3 totals 12 residues. V dropped 4 bases and J dropped 7 bases, with 7 bases sitting between them. Germline V lookup: CDR1 SGHTA, CDR2 FQGNSA. The DNA for the CDR3 is TGTGCCAGCAGCTCCCGCTTCGGGGAGCTGTTTTTT. Its protein is CASSSRFGELFF.

The V and J genes are TRBV6-2 or TRBV6-3 and TRBJ2-1; maybe TRBD2 (7 bases). CDR3 length: 15 amino acids. The V end lost 5 bases, the J end lost 8 bases, and 19 bases lay between the germline ends. Germline assignment: CDR1 MNHEY and CDR2 SVGEGT. This chain's CDR3 is CASSESWGGLDEQFF. DNA for the CDR3: TGTGCCAGCAGTGAATCGTGGGGGGGCCTCGATGAGCAGTTCTTC.

J is TRBJ1-3 and V is TRBV19; D unclear. Looked up from germline, CDR1 is LNHDA and CDR2 is SQIVND (reference sequence). The CDR3 extends over 12 amino acids. V gave up 6 bases and J gave up 2 bases, with 5 bases separating them. The DNA of the CDR3 is TGTGCCAGTAGCCATCCTGGAAACACCATATATTTT. Its translation is CASSHPGNTIYF.

This clonotype was observed at least ten times. The rearrangement joins TRBV5-5 to TRBJ1-5; possible D gene TRBD1, 6 bases. V was clipped by 2 bases and J by 7 bases, with 13 bases between them. The CDR3 loop spans 14 amino acids. Germline V lookup: CDR1 SGHKS, CDR2 YYEKEE (reference sequence). Here the CDR3 DNA reads TGTGCCAGCAGCTTATACAGGGTAAGACAGCCCCAGCATTTT. It codes for CASSLYRVRQPQHF.

This clonotype was detected ten times or more. The rearrangement uses TRBV20-1 and TRBJ1-1; no clear D gene. Germline V gene data show CDR1 as DFQATT and CDR2 as SNEGSKA (reference sequence). Trimming shortened V by 3 bases and J by 0 bases, and 17 bases separated the two germline ends. The CDR3 consists of 16 residues. The CDR3 nucleotides read TGCAGTGCTAGTCGTACGGGGAACCTGATGAACACTGAAGCTTTCTTT. Residues: CSASRTGNLMNTEAFF.

A remark on this clonotype: A read error may explain this, as a much larger clone is one base away. The final CDR3 position lacks the conserved phenylalanine or tryptophan, pointing to a likely read error. The genes are TRBV7-2 and TRBJ1-1, with TRBD1 identical over 8 bases. The germline V gene has CDR1 SGHTA and CDR2 FQGNSA. The J segment lost 6 bases and the V segment lost 1 base, leaving 7 bases of the junction unmatched. The CDR3 spans 15 residues. DNA of the CDR3: TGTGCCAGCAGCTTAGGGGACAGGTTGGTCGCTGAAGCTTTCTCT. Amino acids: CASSLGDRLVAEAFS.

This clonotype was seen many times. The chain joins TRBV28 to TRBJ1-2; no clear D. The germline V and J ends were trimmed by 4 bases and 4 bases, with 10 bases remaining between them. Looked up from germline, CDR1 is MDHEN and CDR2 is SYDVKM. This CDR3 comprises 13 residues. CDR3 sequence reads: CASSSGPLYGYTF. CDR3 nucleotides: TGTGCCAGCAGTTCCGGGCCCCTCTATGGCTACACCTTC.

This clonotype was seen a single time. A much larger clone is a single base away; this may be a read error. Because it lacks the conserved phenylalanine or tryptophan at the end, this CDR3 is likely a read error. This CDR3 is CASSQWRGEEAFL. The CDR3 coding sequence is TGCGCCAGCAGCCAATGGAGGGGGGAGGAAGCTTTCTTG. V usage is TRBV4-1 and J usage is TRBJ1-1; a weak D match, TRBD1 (6 bases). The CDR3 spans 13 residues. CDR1 and CDR2 (germline): MGHRA, YSYEKL. Trimming cost V 2 bases and J 8 bases, with 12 bases left between them.